A single TCR beta chain is shown here with its context. The sample belongs to a study of blood T cell repertoires in COVID-19. The J segment lost 4 bases and the V segment lost 1 base, leaving 4 bases of the junction unmatched. The V gene's germline CDR1 is LNHDA and CDR2 SQIVND (reference sequence). This CDR3 is 15 amino acids long. Study processing details: Reference gene primer amplification gave nucleated cell count estimates. Sequencing used immunoSEQ multiplex PCR; TCRdb keeps in-frame clones, though not all of them. The V and J calls and clone size come from that table; D and trimming were worked out from the DNA. This table has approximately 35,000 clones, roughly 88% appearing once.

The chain carries TRBV19 and TRBJ1-5; 7 bases agree with TRBD1. Sequencing was done on a sample of peripheral blood. This sequence originates from a man aged 55 to 70 with active COVID-19. The CDR3 region has the DNA TGTGCCAGTAGTATAGCCATACAGGGGAATCAGCCCCAGCATTTT. As protein: CASSIAIQGNQPQHF.